This T cell receptor (beta chain) was profiled in a study of CD8+ T cells in alopecia areata. Study findings and constraints: Tofacitinib significantly lowered scalp clonality and expanded CD8+ clones among the top 100. Persistence during tofacitinib was seen for many expanded lesional clones in scalp and blood.

Germline CDR1 is SQVTM and CDR2 is ANQGSEA. The V gene end was trimmed by 4 bases and the J gene end by 4 bases; junction bases not matched to a gene: 1. The CDR3 has 12 amino acids. This clone was detected only a few times. Its antigen is not identified. RNA extraction was followed by reverse transcription into cDNA, which acted as the sequencing template. Method: immunoSEQ multiplex PCR; TCRdb's copy keeps in-frame clones and lacks some. The sample comprises 200,000 to 250,000 clones, approximately 67% of which are singletons, and 1.2% rests with the top ten. Stated treatment: oral pan-JAK inhibitor, 5-10 mg twice daily. As part of sample collection, lesional scalp punch biopsies and peripheral blood were taken from alopecia areata patients.

The source is a human donor with alopecia areata. The sequencing used CD4+ T cells sorted from blood, collected at approximately week 45, from a patient treated with tofacitinib. This chain uses TRBV29-1 with TRBJ2-3; 8 bases are shared with TRBD1. The CDR3 protein is CSVGTGPDTQYF. Written as DNA, the CDR3 is TGCAGCGTTGGGACAGGGCCAGATACGCAGTATTTT.